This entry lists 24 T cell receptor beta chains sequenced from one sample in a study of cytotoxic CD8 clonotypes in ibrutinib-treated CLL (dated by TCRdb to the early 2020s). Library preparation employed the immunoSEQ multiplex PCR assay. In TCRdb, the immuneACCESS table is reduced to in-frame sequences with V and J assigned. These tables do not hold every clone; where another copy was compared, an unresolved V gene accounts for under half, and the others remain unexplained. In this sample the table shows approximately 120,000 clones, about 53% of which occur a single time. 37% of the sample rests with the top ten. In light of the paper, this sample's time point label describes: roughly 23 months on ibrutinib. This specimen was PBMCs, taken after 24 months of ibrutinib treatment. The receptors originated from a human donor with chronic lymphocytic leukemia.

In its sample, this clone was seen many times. CDR3 in amino acids: CASSLGWGDTQYF. The CDR3, as DNA: TGTGCCAGCAGCTTAGGGTGGGGGGATACGCAGTATTTT. The chain combines TRBV7-6 with TRBJ2-3; the D gene could be TRBD1 or TRBD2 (5 bases each). CDR1 is SGHVS, CDR2 FNYEAQ, per germline. This CDR3 contains 13 residues. The ends were cut back, 1 base at V and 6 bases at J, with 8 bases in the middle.

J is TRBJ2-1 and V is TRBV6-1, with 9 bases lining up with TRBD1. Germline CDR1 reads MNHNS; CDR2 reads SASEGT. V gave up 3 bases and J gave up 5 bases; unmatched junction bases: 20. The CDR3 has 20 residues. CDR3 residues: CASSEMVGQGVERRNNEQFF. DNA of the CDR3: TGTGCCAGCAGTGAGATGGTGGGACAGGGCGTAGAGAGGCGGAACAATGAGCAGTTCTTC.

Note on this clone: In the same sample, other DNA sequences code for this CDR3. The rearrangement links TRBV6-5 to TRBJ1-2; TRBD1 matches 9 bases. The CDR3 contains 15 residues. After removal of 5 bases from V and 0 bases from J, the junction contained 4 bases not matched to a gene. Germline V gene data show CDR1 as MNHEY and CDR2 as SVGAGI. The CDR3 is CASSRQGGANYGYTF. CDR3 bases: TGTGCCAGCAGTCGACAGGGGGGAGCTAACTATGGCTACACCTTC.

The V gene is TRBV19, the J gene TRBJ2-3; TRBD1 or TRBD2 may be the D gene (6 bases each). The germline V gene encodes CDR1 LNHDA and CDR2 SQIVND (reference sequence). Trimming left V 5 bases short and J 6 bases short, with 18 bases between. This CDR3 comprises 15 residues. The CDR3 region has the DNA TGTGCCAGTAGTTTAGGGGGGCTCACAGCCGATACGCAGTATTTT. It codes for CASSLGGLTADTQYF.

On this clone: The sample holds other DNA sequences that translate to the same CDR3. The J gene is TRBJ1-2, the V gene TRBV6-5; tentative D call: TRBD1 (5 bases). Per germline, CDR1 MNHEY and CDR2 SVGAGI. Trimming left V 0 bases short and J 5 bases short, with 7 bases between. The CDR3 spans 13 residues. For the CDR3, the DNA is TGTGCCAGCAGTTACTCCGGGGCGTATGGCTACACCTTC. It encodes CASSYSGAYGYTF.

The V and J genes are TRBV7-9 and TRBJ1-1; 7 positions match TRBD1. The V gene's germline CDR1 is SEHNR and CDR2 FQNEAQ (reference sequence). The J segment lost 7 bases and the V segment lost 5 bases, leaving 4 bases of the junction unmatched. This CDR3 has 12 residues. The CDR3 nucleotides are TGTGCCAGCAGCCGGGGACAGAATGAAGCTTTCTTT. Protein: CASSRGQNEAFF.

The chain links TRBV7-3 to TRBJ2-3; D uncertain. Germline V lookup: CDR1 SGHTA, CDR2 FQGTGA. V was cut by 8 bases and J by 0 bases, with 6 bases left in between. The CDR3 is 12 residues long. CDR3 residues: CASGASTDTQYF. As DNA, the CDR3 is TGTGCCAGCGGAGCTAGCACAGATACGCAGTATTTT.

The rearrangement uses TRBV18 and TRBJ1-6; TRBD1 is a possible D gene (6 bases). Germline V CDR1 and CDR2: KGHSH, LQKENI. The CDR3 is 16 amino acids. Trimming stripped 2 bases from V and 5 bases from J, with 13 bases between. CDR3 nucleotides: TGTGCCAGCTCACCAACAGGCAGGGGTGATAATTCACCCCTCCACTTT. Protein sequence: CASSPTGRGDNSPLHF. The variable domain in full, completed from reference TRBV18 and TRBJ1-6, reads NAGVMQNPRHLVRRRGQEARLRCSPMKGHSHVYWYRQLPEEGLKFMVYLQKENIIDESGMPKERFSAEFPKEGPSILRIQQVVRGDSAAYFCASSPTGRGDNSPLHFGNGTRLTVT.

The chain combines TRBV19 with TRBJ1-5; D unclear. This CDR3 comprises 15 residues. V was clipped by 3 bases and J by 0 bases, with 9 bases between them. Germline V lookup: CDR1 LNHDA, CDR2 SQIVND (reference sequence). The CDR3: CASSIAPNSNQPQHF. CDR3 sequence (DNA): TGTGCCAGTAGTATTGCACCGAATAGCAATCAGCCCCAGCATTTT.

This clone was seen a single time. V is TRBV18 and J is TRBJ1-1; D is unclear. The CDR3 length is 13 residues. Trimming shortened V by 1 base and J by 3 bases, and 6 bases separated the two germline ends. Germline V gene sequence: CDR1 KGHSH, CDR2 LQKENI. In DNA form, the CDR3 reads TGTGCCAGCTCACCACTTGGCGACACTGAAGCTTTCTTT. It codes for CASSPLGDTEAFF.

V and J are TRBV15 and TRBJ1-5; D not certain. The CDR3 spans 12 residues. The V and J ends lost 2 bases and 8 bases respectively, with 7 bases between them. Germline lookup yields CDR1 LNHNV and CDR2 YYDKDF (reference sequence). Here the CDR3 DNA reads TGTGCCACCAGCAGACCTCCCGAGCCCCAGCATTTT. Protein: CATSRPPEPQHF.

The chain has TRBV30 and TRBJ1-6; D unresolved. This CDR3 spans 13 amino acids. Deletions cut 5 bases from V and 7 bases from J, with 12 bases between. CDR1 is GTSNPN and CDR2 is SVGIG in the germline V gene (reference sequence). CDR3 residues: CAWETEPNSPLHF. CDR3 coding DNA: TGTGCCTGGGAGACCGAGCCGAATTCACCCCTCCACTTT.

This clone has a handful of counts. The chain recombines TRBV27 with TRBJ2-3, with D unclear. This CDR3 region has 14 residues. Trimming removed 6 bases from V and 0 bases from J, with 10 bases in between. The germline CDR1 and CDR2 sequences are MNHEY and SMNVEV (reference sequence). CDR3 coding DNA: TGTGCCAGCAGCTCGTTTGACAGCACAGATACGCAGTATTTT. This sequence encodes CASSSFDSTDTQYF.

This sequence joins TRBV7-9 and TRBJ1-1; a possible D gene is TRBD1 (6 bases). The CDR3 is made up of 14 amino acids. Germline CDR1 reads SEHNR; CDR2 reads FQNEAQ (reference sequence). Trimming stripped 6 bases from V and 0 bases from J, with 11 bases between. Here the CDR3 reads CASSIGQLNTEAFF. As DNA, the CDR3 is TGTGCCAGCAGTATCGGACAGTTGAACACTGAAGCTTTCTTT. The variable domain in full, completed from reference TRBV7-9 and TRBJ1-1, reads DTGVSQNPRHKITKRGQNVTFRCDPISEHNRLYWYRQTLGQGPEFLTYFQNEAQLEKSRLLSDRFSAERPKGSFSTLEIQRTEQGDSAMYLCASSIGQLNTEAFFGQGTRLTVV.

The CDR3 coding sequence is TGTGCCAGCTCACTTTCGCAGGGGCTCGGGACTGAAGCTTTCTTT. Encoded protein: CASSLSQGLGTEAFF. The chain uses TRBV2 and TRBJ1-1; the D gene is possibly TRBD1 (6 bases). Germline CDR1 and CDR2: SNHLY and FYNNEI. The V and J ends lost 8 bases and 5 bases respectively, with 21 bases between them. The CDR3 is 15 residues long.

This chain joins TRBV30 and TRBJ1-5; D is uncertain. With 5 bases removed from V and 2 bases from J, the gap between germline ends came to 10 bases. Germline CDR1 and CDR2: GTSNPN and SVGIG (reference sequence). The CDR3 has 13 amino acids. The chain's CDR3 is CAWAPTGNQPQHF. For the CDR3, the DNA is TGTGCCTGGGCCCCCACAGGCAATCAGCCCCAGCATTTT.

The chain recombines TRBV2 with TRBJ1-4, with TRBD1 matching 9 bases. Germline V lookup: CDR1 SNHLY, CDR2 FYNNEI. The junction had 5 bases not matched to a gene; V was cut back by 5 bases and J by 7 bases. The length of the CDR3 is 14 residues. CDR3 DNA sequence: TGTGCCAGCAGTACAGGGGGCTTGGGTGAAAAACTGTTTTTT. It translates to CASSTGGLGEKLFF. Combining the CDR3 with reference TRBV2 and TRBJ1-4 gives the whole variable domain EPEVTQTPSHQVTQMGQEVILRCVPISNHLYFYWYRQILGQKVEFLVSFYNNEISEKSEIFDDQFSVERPDGSNFTLKIRSTKLEDSAMYFCASSTGGLGEKLFFGSGTQLSVL.

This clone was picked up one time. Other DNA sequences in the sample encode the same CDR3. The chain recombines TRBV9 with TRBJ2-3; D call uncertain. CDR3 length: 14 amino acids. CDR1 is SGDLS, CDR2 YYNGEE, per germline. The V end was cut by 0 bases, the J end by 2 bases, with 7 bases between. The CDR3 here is CASSVARITDTQYF. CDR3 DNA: TGTGCCAGCAGCGTAGCTAGGATCACAGATACGCAGTATTTT.

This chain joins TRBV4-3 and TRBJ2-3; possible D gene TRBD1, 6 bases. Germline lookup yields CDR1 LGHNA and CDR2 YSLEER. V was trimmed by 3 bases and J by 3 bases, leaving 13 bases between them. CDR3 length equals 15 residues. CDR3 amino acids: CASSQGQGRTDTQYF. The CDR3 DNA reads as TGCGCCAGCAGCCAGGGGCAGGGGCGGACAGATACGCAGTATTTT.

The CDR3 protein is CASSLATPPTQYF. The DNA for the CDR3 is TGTGCCAGCAGCTTAGCGACCCCTCCGACCCAGTACTTC. The V call is TRBV7-2, the J call TRBJ2-5; no clear D gene. Germline lookup yields CDR1 SGHTA and CDR2 FQGNSA. The CDR3 covers 13 residues. Trimming stripped 0 bases from V and 7 bases from J, with 9 bases between.

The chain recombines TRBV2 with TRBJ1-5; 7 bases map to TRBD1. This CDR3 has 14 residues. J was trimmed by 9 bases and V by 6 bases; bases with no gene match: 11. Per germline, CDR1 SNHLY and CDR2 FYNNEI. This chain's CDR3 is CASSPQGPTMPQHF. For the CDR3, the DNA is TGTGCCAGCAGCCCACAGGGGCCCACCATGCCCCAGCATTTT.

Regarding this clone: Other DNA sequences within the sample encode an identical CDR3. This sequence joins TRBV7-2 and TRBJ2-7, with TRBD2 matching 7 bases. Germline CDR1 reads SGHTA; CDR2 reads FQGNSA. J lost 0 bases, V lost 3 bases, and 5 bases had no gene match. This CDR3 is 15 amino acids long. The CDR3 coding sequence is TGTGCCAGCAGCTTCCTTCGCGGGAGCTCCTACGAGCAGTACTTC. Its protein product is CASSFLRGSSYEQYF. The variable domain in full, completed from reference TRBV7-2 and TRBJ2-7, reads GAGVSQSPSNKVTEKGKDVELRCDPISGHTALYWYRQSLGQGLEFLIYFQGNSAPDKSGLPSDRFSAERTGGSVSTLTIQRTQQEDSAVYLCASSFLRGSSYEQYFGPGTRLTVT.

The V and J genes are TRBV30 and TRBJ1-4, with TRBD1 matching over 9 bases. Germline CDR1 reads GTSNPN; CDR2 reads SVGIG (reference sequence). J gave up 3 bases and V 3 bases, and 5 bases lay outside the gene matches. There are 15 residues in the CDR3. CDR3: CAWRPGQGPNEKLFF. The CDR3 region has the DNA TGTGCCTGGAGGCCGGGACAGGGACCTAATGAAAAACTGTTTTTT.

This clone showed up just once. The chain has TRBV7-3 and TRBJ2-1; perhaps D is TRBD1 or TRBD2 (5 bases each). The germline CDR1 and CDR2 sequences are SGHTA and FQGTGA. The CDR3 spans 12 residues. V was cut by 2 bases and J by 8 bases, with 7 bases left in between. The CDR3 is CASSLEGHEQFF. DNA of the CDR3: TGTGCCAGCAGCTTAGAGGGGCATGAGCAGTTCTTC.